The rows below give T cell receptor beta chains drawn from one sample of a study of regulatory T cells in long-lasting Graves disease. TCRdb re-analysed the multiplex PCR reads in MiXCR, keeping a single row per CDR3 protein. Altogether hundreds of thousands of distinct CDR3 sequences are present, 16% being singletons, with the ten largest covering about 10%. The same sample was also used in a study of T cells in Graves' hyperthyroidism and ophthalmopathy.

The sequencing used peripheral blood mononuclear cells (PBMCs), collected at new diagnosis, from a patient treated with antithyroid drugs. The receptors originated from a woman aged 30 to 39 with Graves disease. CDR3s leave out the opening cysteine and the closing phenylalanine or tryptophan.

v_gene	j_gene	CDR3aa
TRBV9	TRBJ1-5	ASSGTGNQPQH
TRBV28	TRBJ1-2	ASSFFGAGASDYGCT
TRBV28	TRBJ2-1	ASSPRTSGRAIYNEQF
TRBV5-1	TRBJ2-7	ASSPAGDRTYEQY
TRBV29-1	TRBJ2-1	SVAAGLANYNEQF
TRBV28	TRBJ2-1	ASDRAPYNEQF
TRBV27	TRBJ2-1	ASRRGTPYNEQF
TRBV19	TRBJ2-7	ASSEAAGDEQY
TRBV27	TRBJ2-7	ASGSGGYEQY
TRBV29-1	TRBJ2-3	SVVGLGGTDTQY
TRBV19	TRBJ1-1	ASRARGTEAF
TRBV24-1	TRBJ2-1	ATSDPGTGGLNEQF
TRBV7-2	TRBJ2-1	ASSLPSSGAGGEQF
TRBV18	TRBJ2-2	ASSRDRGYTGELF
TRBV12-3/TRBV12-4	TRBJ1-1	ASSLGGPEAF
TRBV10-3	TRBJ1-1	AISEAGGRTEAF
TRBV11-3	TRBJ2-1	ASSLTPSGRARDEQF
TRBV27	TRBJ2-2	ASSEDGLAARTGELF
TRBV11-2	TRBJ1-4	ASNPGGATNEKLF
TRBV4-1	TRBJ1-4	ANSQGQGKATNEKLF
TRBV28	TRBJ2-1	ASSSQGSAGINNEQF
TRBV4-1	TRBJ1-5	ASSQVQQGFQPQH
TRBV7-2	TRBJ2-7	ASSFRDRASQQY
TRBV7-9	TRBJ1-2	ASQSPSQGDYGYT
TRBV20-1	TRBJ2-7	SARGHSNVGEQY
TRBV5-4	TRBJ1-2	ASSIHLGKGTNYGYT
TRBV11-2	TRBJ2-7	ASSTTQLGLAGTPYEQY
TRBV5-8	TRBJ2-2	ASSLIQGGTGELF
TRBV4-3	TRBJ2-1	ASSQAPSGVYNEQF
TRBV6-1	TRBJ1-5	ASVDRGSQPQH
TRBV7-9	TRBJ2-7	ASRPTLPQGESYEQY